These 29 T cell receptor beta chains share one sample of origin, sequenced in a study of CD8+ T cells in alopecia areata listed by TCRdb under 2018. The library was made by the immunoSEQ multiplex PCR assay. For TCR sequencing, RNA was extracted from every sample and reverse transcribed into cDNA to serve as template. TCRdb retrieved this table from immuneACCESS and kept in-frame rearrangements only. Not all clones are present; in checked studies, unresolved V genes account for under half, and no reason is known for the remainder. The sample yields a few hundred thousand clones; 60% were counted once. The ten largest clones add up to 0.8% to 1% of the sample. The sample's treatment or condition label is to be understood as: oral pan-JAK inhibitor, 5-10 mg twice daily. Source: CD4+ T cells sorted from blood, taken around week 54, from a patient treated with tofacitinib. The receptors shown here come from a human donor with alopecia areata.

This chain joins TRBV2 and TRBJ2-1; D is unresolved. CDR3 length equals 14 residues. V lost 6 bases to trimming and J lost 0 bases, with 9 bases between them. Germline-derived CDR1 and CDR2 are SNHLY and FYNNEI. CDR3 bases: TGTGCCAGCAGATCAGAGAGCTCCTACAATGAGCAGTTCTTC. This sequence encodes CASRSESSYNEQFF.

This clone was observed a single time. The rearrangement uses TRBV29-1 and TRBJ2-2; TRBD2 is a possible D gene (6 bases). In germline, CDR1 is SQVTM, CDR2 ANQGSEA. The CDR3 contains 12 residues. V was cut by 8 bases and J by 5 bases, with 12 bases left in between. The DNA of the CDR3 is TGCAGCATCGGAGGGCGGACCGGGGAGCTGTTTTTT. Protein sequence: CSIGGRTGELFF.

This clone was seen a handful of times. This rearrangement joins TRBV11-2 to TRBJ2-4; TRBD2 aligns across 14 bases. The length of the CDR3 is 16 residues. Germline values: CDR1 SGHAT, CDR2 FQNNGV. With 4 bases clipped from V and 3 bases from J, the junction kept 2 bases outside the gene matches. The chain's CDR3 is CASSSGTSGGKNIQYF. In DNA, the CDR3 is TGTGCCAGCAGCTCCGGGACTAGCGGGGGCAAAAACATTCAGTACTTC.

The rearrangement uses TRBV5-1 and TRBJ2-5; D unclear. Per germline, CDR1 SGHRS and CDR2 YFSETQ. Deletions cut 2 bases from V and 7 bases from J, with 15 bases between. The CDR3 totals 14 residues. This CDR3 is CASSFGPDKGTQYF. The CDR3 DNA is TGCGCCAGCAGCTTTGGTCCAGACAAAGGGACCCAGTACTTC.

There are a few counts of this clone. The V and J genes are TRBV29-1 and TRBJ2-5; 11 nucleotides match TRBD1. CDR3 length: 14 amino acids. Germline V gene data show CDR1 as SQVTM and CDR2 as ANQGSEA. The V and J ends lost 3 bases and 5 bases, in that order; junction bases with no gene match: 5. CDR3 in amino acids: CSVEDRGQRETQYF. The CDR3, as DNA: TGCAGCGTTGAGGACAGGGGGCAGCGTGAGACCCAGTACTTC.

The V and J genes are TRBV20-1 and TRBJ2-3; unclear D gene. Germline V gene data show CDR1 as DFQATT and CDR2 as SNEGSKA (reference sequence). The CDR3 sequence is 11 residues long. V was pared by 4 bases and J by 2 bases, with 4 bases between. In DNA, the CDR3 is TGCAGTGCTATGTACACAGATACGCAGTATTTT. Its translation: CSAMYTDTQYF.

In this sample, this clone turned up once. The chain links TRBV27 to TRBJ1-2, with D uncertain. V lost 2 bases to trimming and J lost 3 bases, with 7 bases between them. Germline V lookup: CDR1 MNHEY, CDR2 SMNVEV (reference sequence). The CDR3 consists of 13 residues. The CDR3 coding sequence is TGTGCCAGCAGTTTAGCCAAGGACTATGGCTACACCTTC. Its translation: CASSLAKDYGYTF.

Comment on this clone: At one of its ends the junction is not consistent with the germline gene, which may arise from a read error. J is TRBJ2-2 and V is TRBV2, with TRBD1 identical over 7 bases. Per germline, CDR1 SNHLY and CDR2 FYNNEI. The CDR3 sequence is 15 residues long. The CDR3 DNA sequence: TGTGCCAGCAGACCGGACAGGCTGAACGCCGGGGAGCTGTTTTTT. Translation gives CASRPDRLNAGELFF.

The V call is TRBV30, the J call TRBJ1-6, with unresolved D. V was pared by 3 bases and J by 7 bases, with 19 bases between. This CDR3 has 16 residues. Germline V CDR1 and CDR2: GTSNPN, SVGIG (reference sequence). The CDR3 loop is CAWRGRAAPRNSPLHF. The CDR3 coding sequence is TGTGCCTGGAGGGGGAGGGCCGCCCCGCGAAATTCACCCCTCCACTTT.

In this sample, this clone turned up a few times. The chain employs TRBV9 and TRBJ1-6, with D unresolved. The CDR3 loop spans 14 amino acids. The V gene's germline CDR1 is SGDLS and CDR2 YYNGEE. With 4 bases removed from V and 7 bases from J, the gap between germline ends came to 12 bases. CDR3 amino acids: CASSIRALNSPLHF. CDR3 coding DNA: TGTGCCAGCAGCATCCGGGCCCTGAATTCACCCCTCCACTTT.

Only a few counts were recorded for this clone. The CDR3 sequence is CASSLEANSYEQYF. The CDR3 nucleotides are TGCGCCAGCAGCTTGGAGGCGAACTCCTACGAGCAGTACTTC. The J gene is TRBJ2-7, the V gene TRBV5-1, with D uncertain. From germline, CDR1 is SGHRS and CDR2 YFSETQ. This CDR3 is built from 14 residues. Trimming cost V 0 bases and J 0 bases, with 7 bases left between them. The full variable domain, rest sourced from reference TRBV5-1 and TRBJ2-7, is KAGVTQTPRYLIKTRGQQVTLSCSPISGHRSVSWYQQTPGQGLQFLFEYFSETQRNKGNFPGRFSGRQFSNSRSEMNVSTLELGDSALYLCASSLEANSYEQYFGPGTRLTVT.

This clone was picked up a small number of times. This chain connects TRBV7-9 to TRBJ2-7; D not certain. The V and J ends lost 0 bases and 4 bases respectively, with 7 bases between them. Germline CDR1 reads SEHNR; CDR2 reads FQNEAQ (reference sequence). The CDR3 contains 13 residues. The CDR3 nucleotides are TGTGCCAGCAGCTTAGCCCGGTTATACGAGCAGTACTTC. Protein: CASSLARLYEQYF.

The chain has TRBV27 and TRBJ2-1; TRBD2 aligns across 11 bases. This CDR3 contains 15 residues. CDR1 is MNHEY, CDR2 SMNVEV, per germline (reference sequence). Unmatched junction bases numbered 8, after V lost 7 bases and J lost 6 bases. CDR3 sequence reads: CASTLIAGGRNEQFF. The DNA for the CDR3 is TGTGCCAGCACCTTGATAGCGGGGGGGCGCAATGAGCAGTTCTTC.

The chain carries TRBV15 and TRBJ2-1; the D gene is possibly TRBD1 (7 bases). The CDR3 extends over 16 amino acids. In germline, CDR1 is LNHNV, CDR2 YYDKDF (reference sequence). V lost 3 bases and J lost 8, with 20 bases in between. CDR3 nucleotide sequence: TGTGCCACCAGCAGCCGGGAGAGGGGGCGCCAGGATGAGCAGTTCTTC. It codes for CATSSRERGRQDEQFF.

The V gene is TRBV14, the J gene TRBJ2-5; possible D gene TRBD2, 6 bases. In germline, CDR1 is SGHDN, CDR2 FVKESK. V was shortened by 3 bases and J by 2 bases, with 13 bases between the two germline ends. This CDR3 contains 15 residues. CDR3 sequence reads: CASSHFAGKQETQYF. As DNA, the CDR3 is TGTGCCAGCAGCCACTTCGCGGGGAAACAAGAGACCCAGTACTTC.

V is TRBV10-3 and J is TRBJ2-5; no clear D. The CDR3 is 14 residues long. Germline lookup yields CDR1 ENHRY and CDR2 SYGVKD. Trimming took 2 bases from V and 4 from J, leaving 11 bases between them. CDR3 residues: CAISESVGRETQYF. The CDR3 DNA follows: TGTGCCATCAGTGAGAGTGTGGGTAGAGAGACCCAGTACTTC.

V and J are TRBV15 and TRBJ2-3; TRBD1 is a possible D gene (6 bases). The CDR3 covers 15 residues. Deletions cut 6 bases from V and 4 bases from J, with 17 bases between. The germline CDR1 and CDR2 sequences are LNHNV and YYDKDF (reference sequence). The CDR3 reads CATRGWGHGADTQYF. For the CDR3, the DNA is TGTGCCACCAGGGGTTGGGGACATGGAGCAGATACGCAGTATTTT.

The gene calls are TRBV12-5 and TRBJ2-7, with D hard to call. Trimming removed 4 bases at V and 2 bases at J, with 3 bases between. Germline CDR1 is LGHNT and CDR2 is FRNRAP. The CDR3 is made up of 11 amino acids. In nucleotides, the CDR3 is TGTGCTAGTGGTTCGCCCTACGAGCAGTACTTC. Its translation: CASGSPYEQYF.

The chain has TRBV30 and TRBJ1-2, with 7 bases identical to TRBD1. The CDR3 contains 14 residues. Germline trimming cut 4 bases from V and 4 bases from J; bases unmatched to any gene: 9. Germline V gene lookup returns CDR1 GTSNPN and CDR2 SVGIG (reference sequence). CDR3 residues: CAWTRPGQSYGYTF. The CDR3 coding sequence is TGTGCCTGGACCAGACCGGGACAGAGCTATGGCTACACCTTC.

V and J are TRBV30 and TRBJ1-6, with 8 bases that match TRBD1. Germline assignment: CDR1 GTSNPN and CDR2 SVGIG (reference sequence). V gave up 3 bases and J gave up 10 bases; unmatched junction bases: 17. This CDR3 is built from 17 residues. The CDR3 nucleotides read TGTGCCTGGAGCGCGCTCGGCGACAGGGGATTGAACTCACCCCTCCACTTT. This sequence encodes CAWSALGDRGLNSPLHF. The full variable domain, in which reference TRBV30 and TRBJ1-6 provide the parts outside the CDR3, is SQTIHQWPATLVQPVGSPLSLECTVEGTSNPNLYWYRQAAGRGLQLLFYSVGIGQISSEVPQNLSASRPQDRQFILSSKKLLLSDSGFYLCAWSALGDRGLNSPLHFGNGTRLTVT.

The chain links TRBV18 to TRBJ2-2; D uncertain. Trimming took 3 bases from V and 1 from J, leaving 9 bases between them. Looked up from germline, CDR1 is KGHSH and CDR2 is LQKENI. The CDR3 is 15 amino acids. CDR3 nucleotides: TGTGCCAGCTCACCTAACACTGGGAACACCGGGGAGCTGTTTTTT. Its translation: CASSPNTGNTGELFF.

The gene calls are TRBV7-2 and TRBJ2-7; D is possibly TRBD1 (6 bases). There are 15 residues in the CDR3. The V end lost 5 bases, the J end lost 1 base, and 15 bases lay between the germline ends. Germline values: CDR1 SGHTA, CDR2 FQGNSA. This CDR3 is CASSLRGHFSYEQYF. The CDR3 bases are TGTGCCAGCAGCCTAAGGGGACATTTTTCCTACGAGCAGTACTTC.

The genes are TRBV20-1 and TRBJ2-3, with no clear D. The CDR3 spans 11 residues. Trimming stripped 6 bases from V and 2 bases from J, with 6 bases between. The germline V gene has CDR1 DFQATT and CDR2 SNEGSKA (reference sequence). Written as DNA, the CDR3 is TGCAGTGCCGAGGCCACAGATACGCAGTATTTT. This codes for CSAEATDTQYF.

The J gene is TRBJ1-1, the V gene TRBV7-9; no definite D call. This CDR3 is 13 amino acids long. Germline CDR1 is SEHNR and CDR2 is FQNEAQ (reference sequence). Between the trimmed V and J ends, which lost 4 bases and 6 bases, there was a span of 12 bases. The CDR3 here is CASSYRGRAEAFF. The CDR3 coding sequence is TGTGCCAGCAGCTACCGAGGGAGAGCTGAAGCTTTCTTT.

In its sample, this clone was seen a few times. V and J are TRBV29-1 and TRBJ2-1; TRBD1 agrees at 7 bases. V lost 5 bases to trimming and J lost 7 bases; unmatched junction nucleotides: 5. The CDR3 is 12 residues long. Per the germline V gene, CDR1 is SQVTM and CDR2 is ANQGSEA. CDR3 amino acids: CSVLDRPNEQFF. The CDR3 coding sequence is TGCAGCGTTTTGGACAGGCCAAATGAGCAGTTCTTC.

This clone appeared a few times. The chain is built from TRBV29-1 and TRBJ1-2, with D maybe TRBD1 (5 bases). CDR3 size: 11 residues. The ends were cut back, 3 bases at V and 8 bases at J, with 10 bases in the middle. Germline CDR1 reads SQVTM; CDR2 reads ANQGSEA. CDR3 sequence reads: CSVESGDGYTF. The CDR3 DNA is TGCAGCGTTGAGAGCGGGGACGGCTACACCTTC.

This clone has more than one count but fewer than ten. Other DNA sequences in this specimen translate into the identical CDR3. V usage is TRBV29-1 and J usage is TRBJ2-2; D is ambiguous. Trimming shortened V by 4 bases and J by 5 bases, and 5 bases separated the two germline ends. The CDR3 is 11 amino acids. Per the germline V gene, CDR1 is SQVTM and CDR2 is ANQGSEA. CDR3 bases: TGCAGCGTTGGTGGAACCGGGGAGCTGTTTTTT. Translation gives CSVGGTGELFF.

In its sample, this clone was seen a few times. The chain links TRBV7-3 to TRBJ2-7; TRBD1 might be the D (7 bases). V was cut by 3 bases and J by 7 bases, with 16 bases left in between. This CDR3 is 14 amino acids long. Germline V gene lookup returns CDR1 SGHTA and CDR2 FQGTGA. CDR3 region: CASSLSGGGSEQYF. Written as DNA, the CDR3 is TGTGCCAGCAGCTTGTCAGGGGGAGGCAGTGAGCAGTACTTC.

The chain links TRBV7-2 to TRBJ1-3; the D is unclear. Trimming took off 5 bases at V and 4 bases at J, with 9 bases between the two ends. The CDR3 extends over 13 amino acids. Germline-derived CDR1 and CDR2 are SGHTA and FQGNSA. The CDR3 reads CASSINTGNTIYF. Here the CDR3 DNA reads TGTGCCAGCAGCATCAACACAGGAAACACCATATATTTT.